This T cell receptor beta chain emerged from a study of blood T cell repertoires in COVID-19. The germline V gene encodes CDR1 SGHDN and CDR2 FVKESK. Losses at the gene ends were 4 bases for V and 4 bases for J; bases not matched to a gene: 9. This CDR3 contains 16 residues. TCRdb keeps only in-frame clones here, not all; method: immunoSEQ multiplex PCR. The repertoire holds about 73,000 clones, 84% seen once, with under 30% in the top ten. This TCR came from a human donor in a cohort sampled during active COVID-19. The chain uses TRBV14 and TRBJ1-3, with TRBD1 matching 8 bases. Sequencing was performed on peripheral blood. The DNA of the CDR3 is TGTGCCAGCAGCCCCCCCGCCGGACAGGGAGGAAACACCATATATTTT. It is translated as CASSPPAGQGGNTIYF.